This TCR beta chain emerged from a study of PD-1 blockade in classical Hodgkin lymphoma. Findings and caveats of the study: Some patients began nivolumab under 1 year after ASCT. These patients were excluded from later analyses.

The assay was immunoSEQ multiplex PCR, and TCRdb's table has in-frame clones only and misses some. The table has about 22,000 clones, about two thirds seen once. V was trimmed by 6 bases and J by 4 bases, leaving 18 bases between them. This CDR3 spans 15 amino acids. Germline CDR1 and CDR2: MNHNS and SASEGT. Autologous stem cell transplantation was followed by relapse in every patient, and brentuximab vedotin exposure varied. The count of this clone is one. Antigen unknown. This TCR came from a human donor with classical Hodgkin lymphoma. The sample here was peripheral blood mononuclear cells (PBMCs), taken at baseline. The chain employs TRBV6-1 and TRBJ1-1; D may be TRBD1 (6 bases). The CDR3 reads CASSPRGRVITEAFF. The CDR3 DNA reads TGTGCCAGCAGCCCCCGGGGGCGGGTGATCACTGAAGCTTTCTTT.